The rows below give T cell receptor beta chains drawn from one sample of a study of blood T cell repertoires in COVID-19. Sequenced by immunoSEQ multiplex PCR; TCRdb stores in-frame clones only, minus some. The sample lists about 160,000 clones; under 90% were seen once. The sequenced sample consisted of peripheral blood. The receptors originated from a woman of 80 years or more with active or convalescent COVID-19. The CDR3 runs from the conserved cysteine through the conserved F or W. Fields, in order: clone size, J gene, D gene, V gene, CDR3 DNA, CDR3 protein. The D gene is left open where the match is weak. Clone size is not always given. Where it is, it says once, few, many or a class for expanded clones.

. | TRBJ1-1 | . | TRBV5-1 | TGCGCCAGCAGCTTGAAGGGGAGGGACACTGAAGCTTTCTTT | CASSLKGRDTEAFF
. | TRBJ2-3 | TRBD2 | TRBV5-1 | TGCGCCAGCAGCCTGGCTACTAGCGGGAGTGCCGATACGCAGTATTTT | CASSLATSGSADTQYF
. | TRBJ2-6 | . | TRBV9 | TGTGCCAGCAGCGAGGGCAGGACATCGCGCGTCCTGACTTTC | CASSEGRTSRVLTF
. | TRBJ1-4 | TRBD1 | TRBV28 | TGTGCCAGCAGCTACCACGGGACAGGGCATAATGAAAAACTGTTTTTT | CASSYHGTGHNEKLFF
. | TRBJ2-1 | TRBD2 | TRBV7-9 | TGTGCCAGCAGCTTCGCTAGGGCGGGAGGACTCGATGAGCAGTTCTTC | CASSFARAGGLDEQFF
. | TRBJ1-1 | . | TRBV9 | TGTGCCAGCAGCGTAGTGTCAGGGTTCACTGAAGCTTTCTTT | CASSVVSGFTEAFF
once | TRBJ1-2 | . | TRBV6-1 | TGTGCCAGCAGTGAAAACGGGAACTATGGCTACACCTTC | CASSENGNYGYTF
once | TRBJ2-5 | . | TRBV5-4 | TGTGCCAGCAGCTTCAACGGCAGGGGAATGCAGACCCAGTACTTC | CASSFNGRGMQTQYF
once | TRBJ2-5 | TRBD2 | TRBV3-1/TRBV3-2 | TGTGCCAGCAGCCAACGGCTCCCCGGGACTAGCGGGAGGGAGACCCAGTACTTC | CASSQRLPGTSGRETQYF
. | TRBJ1-1 | . | TRBV9 | TGTGCCAGCAGCGTAGCTACCGGCCCCGGGGCTGAAGCTTTCTTT | CASSVATGPGAEAFF
. | TRBJ2-7 | TRBD2 | TRBV9 | TGTGCCAGCAGCGTGGCCGGGGGGGCGGGCGGACCCTACGAGCAGTACTTC | CASSVAGGAGGPYEQYF
. | TRBJ2-7 | TRBD2 | TRBV19 | TGTGCCAGTAGTATAGGGACTAGCCCTACCTACGAGCAGTACTTC | CASSIGTSPTYEQYF
few | TRBJ2-7 | . | TRBV2 | TGTGCCAGCAGTGCCCTCCCCGAGCAGTACTTC | CASSALPEQYF
once | TRBJ1-6 | . | TRBV6-5 | TGTGCCAGCTGGGCAGTCAACACCGATAATTCACCCCTCCACTTT | CASWAVNTDNSPLHF
. | TRBJ2-2 | TRBD2 | TRBV3-1/TRBV3-2 | TGTGCCAGCAGCCCACAGAAAGGACTAGCGGGAGGGGGCACCGGGGAGCTGTTTTTT | CASSPQKGLAGGGTGELFF
once | TRBJ2-4 | TRBD1 | TRBV18 | TGTGCCAGCTCACCCCGGACAGGTCTCAAAAACATTCAGTACTTC | CASSPRTGLKNIQYF
few | TRBJ1-1 | . | TRBV5-1 | TGCGCCAGCAGCTACCAGGGGTTTAACACTGAAGCTTTCTTT | CASSYQGFNTEAFF
. | TRBJ2-5 | TRBD2 | TRBV2 | TGTGCCAGCAGTAACACCGGGACTAGGGGGGCCCAGTACTTC | CASSNTGTRGAQYF
. | TRBJ2-3 | TRBD2 | TRBV10-3 | TGTGCCATCGGCCCGACTAGCGGGAGAACAGATACGCAGTATTTT | CAIGPTSGRTDTQYF
. | TRBJ1-5 | . | TRBV18 | TGTGCCAGCTCAGCGGCAGATAATCAGCCCCAGCATTTT | CASSAADNQPQHF
. | TRBJ1-4 | . | TRBV25-1 | TGTGCCAGCAGTTCGCCCCCCTACGCAACTAATGAAAAACTGTTTTTT | CASSSPPYATNEKLFF
once | TRBJ2-1 | TRBD1 | TRBV7-9 | TGTGCCAGCAGCTTAGGGAACAGGGGGCGAGTAAGTGAGCAGTTCTTC | CASSLGNRGRVSEQFF
. | TRBJ1-3 | . | TRBV6-1 | TGTGCCAGCAGTGGGCAACAGGGATACTCTGGAAACACCATATATTTT | CASSGQQGYSGNTIYF
. | TRBJ1-5 | TRBD1 | TRBV19 | TGTGCCAGTAGTATACTGGACAGGGGCAATCAGCCCCAGCATTTT | CASSILDRGNQPQHF
. | TRBJ1-2 | TRBD1 | TRBV18 | TGTGCCAGCTCACCTGGACAGGCGGGCTATGGCTACACCTTC | CASSPGQAGYGYTF
. | TRBJ2-4 | . | TRBV7-9 | TGTGCCAGCAGCTTAGTGACAGCTATTGTTTTTCAGTACTTC | CASSLVTAIVFQYF
. | TRBJ1-6 | . | TRBV27 | TGTGCCAGCAGTACCCAGGGATCACCCCTCCACTTT | CASSTQGSPLHF
many | TRBJ2-7 | TRBD1 | TRBV5-6 | TGTGCCAGCAGCTTGTTGGGACAGGGTCTGAACGAGCAGTACTTC | CASSLLGQGLNEQYF
. | TRBJ1-3 | . | TRBV3-1/TRBV3-2 | TGTGCCAGCAGCCAAGCCCGACGGGGACTCTCTGGAAACACCATATATTTT | CASSQARRGLSGNTIYF
. | TRBJ1-2 | TRBD1 | TRBV4-1 | TGCGCCAGCAGCCATGATAGGACAGGGGTAGATGGCTACACCTTC | CASSHDRTGVDGYTF
. | TRBJ1-3 | . | TRBV9 | TGTGCCAGCAGCGTAGATCTGGGGGCTGGTGGAAACACCATATATTTT | CASSVDLGAGGNTIYF
. | TRBJ1-1 | . | TRBV5-5 | TGTGCCAGCAGCTTTTCTGCAGGGAACACTGAAGCTTTCTTT | CASSFSAGNTEAFF
. | TRBJ1-5 | . | TRBV28 | TGTGCCAGCAGGTTACAGGGATATAGCAATCAGCCCCAGCATTTT | CASRLQGYSNQPQHF
. | TRBJ1-1 | TRBD1 | TRBV4-2 | TGTGCCAGCAGCCACTTAGGACAGGGTAAGTCCGAAGCTGAAGCTTTCTTT | CASSHLGQGKSEAEAFF
. | TRBJ2-2 | . | TRBV7-9 | TGTGCCAGCAGCTTAACCGGTTCGAACACCGGGGAGCTGTTTTTT | CASSLTGSNTGELFF
. | TRBJ1-5 | . | TRBV19 | TGTGCCAGTAGATATGGGAACAGGCAGCCCCAGCATTTT | CASRYGNRQPQHF
. | TRBJ2-1 | TRBD2 | TRBV19 | TGTGCCAGTAGTATTACGGGAGGCTCTTACAATGAGCAGTTCTTC | CASSITGGSYNEQFF
. | TRBJ2-3 | TRBD2 | TRBV5-1 | TGCGCCAGCAGCTTGGGCCCGTTAGCGGGAGGGGTAGATACGCAGTATTTT | CASSLGPLAGGVDTQYF
. | TRBJ1-3 | . | TRBV19 | TGTGCCAGTAGTATGTGGTCGGAGTCTGGAAACACCATATATTTT | CASSMWSESGNTIYF
. | TRBJ2-2 | TRBD1 | TRBV10-3 | TGTGCCATCAGGGGGGACAGCAAAAACACCGGGGAGCTGTTTTTT | CAIRGDSKNTGELFF
. | TRBJ2-6 | TRBD1 | TRBV28 | TGTGCCAGCAGGACAGGGGGCTCTGGGGCCAACGTCCTGACTTTC | CASRTGGSGANVLTF
. | TRBJ1-1 | . | TRBV19 | TGTGCCAGTAGTATAGAAGGGGACACTGAAGCTTTCTTT | CASSIEGDTEAFF
few | TRBJ1-2 | . | TRBV7-2 | TGTGCCAGCAGCTTAGTGGTACAGGGCGACTATGGCTACACCTTC | CASSLVVQGDYGYTF
. | TRBJ1-2 | . | TRBV28 | TGTGCCAGCTACGCGCCGTTGGGGAGGAACTATGGCTACACCTTC | CASYAPLGRNYGYTF
. | TRBJ2-1 | . | TRBV11-1 | TGTGCCAGCAGCTTACAGGGTGGTTCCTACAATGAGCAGTTCTTC | CASSLQGGSYNEQFF
once | TRBJ1-1 | . | TRBV6-5 | TGTGCCAGCAGTTACGCGGAGAACACTGAAGCTTTCTTT | CASSYAENTEAFF
once | TRBJ1-1 | . | TRBV3-1/TRBV3-2 | TGTGCCAGCAGCCGCGGACAGATTGTGAAAACTGAAGCTTTCTTT | CASSRGQIVKTEAFF
. | TRBJ2-5 | . | TRBV19 | TGTGCCAGTAGTATTAGGAGGTCGGCCCAAGAGACCCAGTACTTC | CASSIRRSAQETQYF
. | TRBJ1-1 | TRBD1 | TRBV18 | TGTGCCAGCTCACGTCGAACAGGGGTGAATCCTGAAGCTTTCTTT | CASSRRTGVNPEAFF
. | TRBJ1-5 | TRBD1 | TRBV4-1 | TGCGCCAGCAGCCGGGGTGGACAGGGGGCCGTTCAGCCCCAGCATTTT | CASSRGGQGAVQPQHF